This passage covers 28 T cell receptor beta chains from one sample sequenced in a study of early T cells in non-severe SARS-CoV-2 infection. TCRdb re-analysed the 5' RACE reads in MiXCR, keeping a single row per CDR3 protein. The sample consists of roughly 90,000 distinct CDR3 sequences, about an eighth of them appearing once. Sequencing input: whole blood. Source of these receptors: an adult who was a healthcare worker with PCR-confirmed SARS-CoV-2 infection or an uninfected control (not recorded which).

Many counts were recorded for this clonotype. The rearrangement uses TRBV20-1 and TRBJ1-5; D is possibly TRBD1 (5 bases). Germline V gene sequence: CDR1 DFQATT, CDR2 SNEGSKA (reference sequence). CDR3 size: 12 residues. Trimming stripped 6 bases from V and 6 bases from J, with 12 bases between. Written as DNA, the CDR3 is TGCAGTGCCATTCAGGGAGGTCAGCCCCAGCATTTT. Translating gives CSAIQGGQPQHF.

The CDR3 is CSALQQKGSSYEQYF. The CDR3 DNA reads TGCAGCGCCCTCCAACAAAAGGGAAGCTCCTACGAGCAGTACTTC. The chain links TRBV29-1 to TRBJ2-7; D gene unclear. Per the germline V gene, CDR1 is SQVTM and CDR2 is ANQGSEA. The CDR3 is 15 residues long. V gave up 7 bases and J gave up 0 bases, with 19 bases separating them.

This CDR3 is CASSSPAEQFF. CDR3 coding DNA: TGTGCCAGCAGCTCCCCCGCTGAGCAGTTCTTC. This rearrangement joins TRBV12-3 or TRBV12-4 to TRBJ2-1, with D uncertain. V lost 6 bases and J lost 9, with 9 bases in between. The CDR3 has 11 residues.

The gene calls are TRBV6-5 and TRBJ2-1, with 9 bases identical to TRBD1. The CDR3 contains 14 residues. Trimming at V came to 1 base and at J to 10 bases, leaving 5 bases not matched to a gene. Germline assignment: CDR1 MNHEY and CDR2 SVGAGI. CDR3 protein: CASSYWGQGSEQFF. The CDR3 DNA is TGTGCCAGCAGTTACTGGGGACAGGGTTCGGAGCAGTTCTTC.

This clonotype came up many times. The genes are TRBV12-3 or TRBV12-4 and TRBJ2-5, with D perhaps TRBD1 (5 bases). Trimming took off 6 bases at V and 4 bases at J, with 12 bases between the two ends. The CDR3 sequence is 13 residues long. The CDR3 DNA sequence: TGTGCCAGCAGAAAACAGGCGGTAGAGACCCAGTACTTC. This encodes CASRKQAVETQYF.

In nucleotides, the CDR3 is TGTGCCAGCAGTGAAGGGGCGACATACGAGCAGTACTTC. Translated: CASSEGATYEQYF. J is TRBJ2-7 and V is TRBV2; D remains ambiguous. Trimming took 1 base from V and 4 from J, leaving 8 bases between them. Germline V lookup: CDR1 SNHLY, CDR2 FYNNEI. The CDR3 covers 13 residues.

This clonotype has a handful of counts. V usage is TRBV12-3 or TRBV12-4 and J usage is TRBJ2-1; 11 positions match TRBD2. Unmatched junction bases numbered 1, after V lost 6 bases and J lost 0 bases. This CDR3 region has 15 residues. CDR3 in DNA: TGTGCCAGCAGAACTAGCGGGAGCTCCTACAATGAGCAGTTCTTC. It encodes CASRTSGSSYNEQFF.

The genes are TRBV7-6 and TRBJ2-1; 9 bases agree with TRBD2. Germline CDR1 SGHVS, CDR2 FNYEAQ. The CDR3 is 15 amino acids. Trimming cost V 5 bases and J 7 bases; bases outside gene matches: 9. The CDR3 bases are TGTGCCAGCAGCAGCCCCGGGACTAGCCCTAATGAGCAGTTCTTC. Its protein is CASSSPGTSPNEQFF.

CDR3 coding DNA: TGCGCCAGCAAACTGGGGGCGCGTGAGACCCAGTACTTC. Amino acids: CASKLGARETQYF. V gene TRBV5-1 combines with J gene TRBJ2-5; TRBD1 might be the D (6 bases). CDR3 size: 13 residues. Trimming pared 6 bases from V and 5 bases from J, leaving 14 bases between. CDR1 is SGHRS, CDR2 YFSETQ, per germline.

This clonotype has ten or more counts. V and J are TRBV12-3 or TRBV12-4 and TRBJ2-5; D is unresolved. Deletions cut 5 bases from V and 2 bases from J, with 12 bases between. This CDR3 contains 14 residues. CDR3 in DNA: TGTGCCAGCAGTCCTCCTCAAAAACAAGAGACCCAGTACTTC. Its translation: CASSPPQKQETQYF.

Ten or more counts support this clonotype. The rearrangement uses TRBV19 and TRBJ1-5; 7 nucleotides align to TRBD1. Germline CDR1 LNHDA, CDR2 SQIVND (reference sequence). This CDR3 is 15 amino acids long. V lost 3 bases, J lost 4 bases, and 6 bases stayed unmatched. CDR3 in DNA: TGTGCCAGTAGTATTGACAGGGCAGAAAATCAGCCCCAGCATTTT. It codes for CASSIDRAENQPQHF.

In its sample, this clonotype was seen a few times. This chain links TRBV7-3 with TRBJ1-1, with D possibly TRBD1 on 5 matching bases. With 3 bases removed from V and 5 bases from J, the gap between germline ends came to 13 bases. The CDR3 loop spans 14 amino acids. Germline CDR1 and CDR2: SGHTA and FQGTGA. The CDR3 DNA reads as TGTGCCAGCAGCTTGTTGGGGGAGGGGACTGAAGCTTTCTTT. This sequence encodes CASSLLGEGTEAFF.

The chain combines TRBV12-3 or TRBV12-4 with TRBJ2-1; the match to TRBD2 covers 9 bases. The CDR3 spans 16 residues. V shed 4 bases, J shed 4 bases, and the junction held 8 bases outside the gene matches. The CDR3 loop reads CASSSRAGGLYNEQFF. The CDR3, as DNA: TGTGCCAGCAGTTCGAGGGCGGGAGGGCTTTACAATGAGCAGTTCTTC.

In its sample, this clonotype was seen a few times. This chain links TRBV9 with TRBJ2-3; D remains unclear. Germline assignment: CDR1 SGDLS and CDR2 YYNGEE. V was pared by 0 bases and J by 2 bases, with 4 bases between. This CDR3 is 13 amino acids long. The DNA of the CDR3 is TGTGCCAGCAGCGTAGTAGTCACAGATACGCAGTATTTT. Residues: CASSVVVTDTQYF.

The rearrangement uses TRBV20-1 and TRBJ1-2, with 11 bases matching TRBD1. V gave up 3 bases and J gave up 5 bases; unmatched junction bases: 8. In germline, CDR1 is DFQATT, CDR2 SNEGSKA (reference sequence). The CDR3 sequence is 15 residues long. The CDR3 coding sequence is TGCAGTGCTAGGCCCCCGGGACAGGGGGTGTATGGCTACACCTTC. Protein sequence: CSARPPGQGVYGYTF.

The V and J genes are TRBV7-9 and TRBJ1-5, with D tentatively TRBD1 (6 bases). There are 15 residues in the CDR3. V shed 3 bases and J shed 8 bases, with 17 bases lying between them. CDR1 and CDR2 (germline): SEHNR, FQNEAQ (reference sequence). CDR3 in amino acids: CASSFFGGGSEPQHF. In DNA, the CDR3 is TGTGCCAGCAGCTTCTTCGGGGGCGGTTCGGAGCCCCAGCATTTT.

This clonotype occurred a few times. V gene TRBV27 combines with J gene TRBJ1-1; D remains ambiguous. The V gene's germline CDR1 is MNHEY and CDR2 SMNVEV (reference sequence). The CDR3 spans 13 residues. Between the trimmed V and J ends, which lost 4 bases and 8 bases, there was a span of 14 bases. The CDR3 spells CASSYYPSAEAFF. In nucleotides, the CDR3 is TGTGCCAGCAGTTACTACCCCTCGGCGGAAGCTTTCTTT.

Note on this clonotype: At one end the junction does not follow the germline gene, possibly because of a read error. J is TRBJ2-2 and V is TRBV5-8; 10 positions agree with TRBD1. Looked up from germline, CDR1 is SGHTS and CDR2 is YDEGEE. CDR3 length equals 17 residues. For the CDR3, the DNA is TGTGCCAGCAGCTTCCGAAGGGGACAGGGGCTGTCCGGGGAGCTGTTATTT. Translated: CASSFRRGQGLSGELLF. The entire variable domain, with the rest obtained from reference TRBV5-8 and TRBJ2-2, is as follows: EAGVTQSPTHLIKTRGQQATLRCSPISGHTSVYWYQQALGLGLQFLLWYDEGEERNRGNFPPRFSGRQFPNYSSELNVNALELEDSALYLCASSFRRGQGLSGELLFGEGSRLTVL.

This clonotype has ten or more counts. The chain joins TRBV25-1 to TRBJ2-3; D possibly corresponds to TRBD2 (6 bases). The germline gives CDR1 MGHDK, CDR2 SYGVNS. V lost 4 bases and J 6 bases, leaving 14 bases between the germline ends. The length of the CDR3 is 14 residues. CDR3 sequence reads: CASSGSGSGDTQYF. The CDR3 nucleotides are TGTGCCAGCAGTGGTAGCGGTTCAGGGGATACGCAGTATTTT.

The chain combines TRBV7-9 with TRBJ2-7; 8 nucleotides match TRBD2. V lost 4 bases, J lost 0 bases, and 5 bases stayed unmatched. The germline gives CDR1 SEHNR, CDR2 FQNEAQ (reference sequence). The CDR3 consists of 15 residues. CDR3 in DNA: TGTGCCAGCAGCTCAGCGGGAGCCCTCTCCTACGAGCAGTACTTC. Its translation: CASSSAGALSYEQYF.

Many counts were recorded for this clonotype. The rearrangement uses TRBV12-3 or TRBV12-4 and TRBJ2-2; D unresolved. V was cut by 6 bases and J by 3 bases, with 11 bases left in between. The CDR3 is made up of 14 amino acids. The CDR3 region is CASRRTGDTGELFF. The DNA of the CDR3 is TGTGCCAGCAGGCGCACTGGGGACACCGGGGAGCTGTTTTTT.

A few counts support this clonotype. V is TRBV3-1 and J is TRBJ1-4; 9 bases match TRBD1. Germline lookup yields CDR1 LGHDT and CDR2 YNNKEL (reference sequence). The V segment lost 6 bases and the J segment 5 bases; nucleotides outside the gene matches: 4. The CDR3 extends over 14 amino acids. CDR3 in DNA: TGTGCCAGCAGTCACAGGGGGCCAAATGAAAAACTGTTTTTT. This codes for CASSHRGPNEKLFF.

The chain links TRBV2 to TRBJ2-5; tentatively, D is TRBD2 (5 bases). V dropped 6 bases and J dropped 1 base, with 12 bases sitting between them. This CDR3 is 14 amino acids long. CDR1 SNHLY and CDR2 FYNNEI come from the germline V gene. The CDR3 DNA reads as TGTGCCAGCAGCCGCAGGCGGGCCCAAGAGACCCAGTACTTC. Translation gives CASSRRRAQETQYF.

This clonotype was detected a few times. Compared with germline, one end of the junction differs, possibly owing to a read error. The J gene is TRBJ2-1, the V gene TRBV7-3, with 9 bases lining up with TRBD1. Per germline, CDR1 SGHTA and CDR2 FQGTGA. The CDR3 contains 13 residues. CDR3 in DNA: TGTGCCAGCAGCTTAAATCCCAGGGACAGGGTAGAGTTC. Translation: CASSLNPRDRVEF.

This clonotype was picked up many times. V usage is TRBV11-1 and J usage is TRBJ2-1; a weak D match, TRBD1 (5 bases). V was clipped by 4 bases and J by 9 bases, with 13 bases between them. Germline V CDR1 and CDR2: SGHAT, FQDESV (reference sequence). The CDR3 is 13 residues long. CDR3 DNA sequence: TGTGCCAGCAGCTCCCGGCCCCAGGGTGAGCAGTTCTTC. It yields the protein CASSSRPQGEQFF.

This clonotype came up a few times. The CDR3 DNA is TGCAGTGCCGGAGGGGGGGGCGAGCAGTACTTC. This encodes CSAGGGGEQYF. The chain combines TRBV20-1 with TRBJ2-7; perhaps TRBD2 as D (7 bases). V lost 6 bases to trimming and J lost 6 bases, with 12 bases between them. The length of the CDR3 is 11 residues. The germline gives CDR1 DFQATT, CDR2 SNEGSKA (reference sequence).

This clonotype was detected a few times. The CDR3 sequence: CSAYSTNSNQPQHF. The DNA for the CDR3 is TGCAGTGCCTACTCAACTAATAGCAATCAGCCCCAGCATTTT. This chain uses TRBV20-1 with TRBJ1-5; D unclear. V lost 6 bases to trimming and J lost 0 bases, with 12 bases between them. There are 14 residues in the CDR3. The germline CDR1 and CDR2 sequences are DFQATT and SNEGSKA (reference sequence).

This clonotype has ten or more counts. The chain recombines TRBV3-1 with TRBJ2-5; D remains unclear. The germline V and J ends were trimmed by 3 bases and 7 bases, with 9 bases remaining between them. The CDR3 loop spans 12 amino acids. CDR1 is LGHDT and CDR2 is YNNKEL in the germline V gene (reference sequence). CDR3 sequence reads: CASSQGIWTQYF. CDR3 DNA sequence: TGTGCCAGCAGCCAGGGGATCTGGACCCAGTACTTC.